Below are 30 T cell receptor beta chains sequenced from a single sample in a study of blood T cell repertoires in COVID-19. TCRdb keeps only in-frame clones here, not all; method: immunoSEQ multiplex PCR. The repertoire has fewer than 250,000 clones, about 81% of them found once; the top ten carry under 4%. Specimen: PBMCs or T cells enriched from blood (not recorded which). These receptors came from a woman aged 25-40 years who had recovered from COVID-19.

This chain connects TRBV3-1 (or the pseudogene TRBV3-2) to TRBJ1-1; D uncertain. V lost 3 bases and J 0 bases, leaving 8 bases between the germline ends. The CDR3 totals 14 residues. CDR1 is LGHDT and CDR2 is YNNKEL in the germline V gene (reference sequence). CDR3 in DNA: TGTGCCAGCAGCCAGACAAATATGAACACTGAAGCTTTCTTT. Translated: CASSQTNMNTEAFF.

This clone showed up just once. The rearrangement links TRBV19 to TRBJ1-4; perhaps TRBD1 as D (5 bases). The germline gives CDR1 LNHDA, CDR2 SQIVND (reference sequence). The CDR3 contains 16 residues. V lost 0 bases, J lost 7 bases, and 15 bases lay in between. In nucleotides, the CDR3 is TGTGCCAGTAGTATAGATACCGGCAGGGAGGGTGAAAAACTGTTTTTT. Encoded protein: CASSIDTGREGEKLFF.

J is TRBJ1-5 and V is TRBV19; 7 bases are shared with TRBD1. Germline CDR1 LNHDA, CDR2 SQIVND (reference sequence). V trimming: 4 bases; J trimming: 3 bases; junction bases outside the gene matches: 6. The CDR3 runs to 15 residues. The CDR3 spells CASSTGTAPNQPQHF. CDR3 in DNA: TGTGCCAGTAGTACCGGGACAGCGCCCAATCAGCCCCAGCATTTT.

The V gene is TRBV5-6, the J gene TRBJ1-1; TRBD1 agrees at 9 bases. The V and J ends lost 0 bases and 4 bases, in that order; junction bases with no gene match: 4. Germline V gene sequence: CDR1 SGHDT, CDR2 YYEEEE. This CDR3 comprises 15 residues. The DNA for the CDR3 is TGTGCCAGCAGCTTGGTAAGGACAGGGGCCACTGAAGCTTTCTTT. Translated, it gives CASSLVRTGATEAFF.

This chain connects TRBV5-3 to TRBJ2-7, with 8 bases matching TRBD1. TRBV5-3 is an open reading frame whose function is uncertain. The CDR3 is 14 residues long. The junction had 9 bases not matched to a gene; V was cut back by 4 bases and J by 6 bases. Here the CDR3 DNA reads TGTGCCAGAAGCCTTAGACAGGGGAATGGCGAGCAGTACTTC. Its protein product is CARSLRQGNGEQYF.

The chain combines TRBV2 with TRBJ1-5; D uncertain. With 3 bases removed from V and 0 bases from J, the gap between germline ends came to 9 bases. This CDR3 is 15 amino acids long. The germline V gene encodes CDR1 SNHLY and CDR2 FYNNEI. The CDR3 is CASSDNSHSNQPQHF. Written as DNA, the CDR3 is TGTGCCAGCAGTGATAACAGCCATAGCAATCAGCCCCAGCATTTT. Full variable domain (rest looked up from reference TRBV2 and TRBJ1-5): EPEVTQTPSHQVTQMGQEVILRCVPISNHLYFYWYRQILGQKVEFLVSFYNNEISEKSEIFDDQFSVERPDGSNFTLKIRSTKLEDSAMYFCASSDNSHSNQPQHFGDGTRLSIL.

This chain links TRBV28 with TRBJ1-1; D not certain. V was clipped by 5 bases and J by 0 bases, with 19 bases between them. Germline V gene data show CDR1 as MDHEN and CDR2 as SYDVKM. The CDR3 is made up of 17 amino acids. CDR3 nucleotides: TGTGCCAGCAGTCCCCACGGAGGCGGGATCATGAACACTGAAGCTTTCTTT. Translation gives CASSPHGGGIMNTEAFF.

The chain is built from TRBV7-6 and TRBJ1-3; D remains ambiguous. The CDR3 loop spans 15 amino acids. CDR1 is SGHVS, CDR2 FNYEAQ, per germline. Trimming took off 1 base at V and 0 bases at J, with 7 bases between the two ends. The CDR3 DNA reads TGTGCCAGCAGCTTAGGGGCTACCTCTGGAAACACCATATATTTT. Its protein product is CASSLGATSGNTIYF.

CDR3 residues: CASIPSFESGNTIYF. The CDR3 bases are TGTGCCAGCATTCCAAGTTTCGAGAGTGGAAACACCATATATTTT. The chain links TRBV28 to TRBJ1-3; D gene uncertain. The CDR3 is made up of 15 amino acids. Trimming stripped 7 bases from V and 3 bases from J, with 16 bases between. Germline values: CDR1 MDHEN, CDR2 SYDVKM.

This clone has just a few counts. The rearrangement joins TRBV7-6 to TRBJ2-3; 9 bases fit TRBD2. Germline CDR1 SGHVS, CDR2 FNYEAQ. The CDR3 is 17 amino acids. V lost 1 base and J lost 2; bases outside the gene matches: 7. CDR3 DNA sequence: TGTGCCAGCAGCTTAGGTGCGCTAGCGGGGAACACAGATACGCAGTATTTT. It is translated as CASSLGALAGNTDTQYF.

This clone was found a few times. The rearrangement uses TRBV6-2 or TRBV6-3 and TRBJ2-4, with 7 bases fitting TRBD2. Germline trimming cut 0 bases from V and 0 bases from J; bases unmatched to any gene: 5. Germline V gene data show CDR1 as MNHEY and CDR2 as SVGEGT. The CDR3 extends over 17 amino acids. The CDR3: CASSYSFGGKAKNIQYF. CDR3 in DNA: TGTGCCAGCAGTTACTCATTCGGGGGGAAAGCCAAAAACATTCAGTACTTC.

The V call is TRBV30, the J call TRBJ1-1, with 7 bases identical to TRBD1. The CDR3 covers 13 residues. Germline loops: CDR1 GTSNPN, CDR2 SVGIG (reference sequence). V lost 2 bases, J lost 9 bases, and 9 bases stayed unmatched. The CDR3 sequence is CAWSPRDSGQAFF. The CDR3 coding sequence is TGTGCCTGGAGTCCCAGGGACAGCGGGCAAGCTTTCTTT.

This clone is a singleton in its sample. V gene TRBV7-2 combines with J gene TRBJ1-5; D is ambiguous. The CDR3 has 16 amino acids. Germline loops: CDR1 SGHTA, CDR2 FQGNSA. Trimming took off 4 bases at V and 3 bases at J, with 16 bases between the two ends. CDR3 in amino acids: CASSSRSRGNNQPQHF. As DNA, the CDR3 is TGTGCCAGCAGCTCTAGGTCCCGAGGCAACAATCAGCCCCAGCATTTT.

The chain carries TRBV6-9 and TRBJ2-2; D is perhaps TRBD2 (5 bases). Trimming stripped 2 bases from V and 3 bases from J, with 13 bases between. Germline assignment: CDR1 MNHGY and CDR2 SVAAGI. The CDR3 length is 16 residues. This chain's CDR3 is CASSYSGIWDTGELFF. The CDR3 nucleotides read TGTGCCAGCAGTTATAGCGGAATATGGGACACCGGGGAGCTGTTTTTT.

The chain combines TRBV2 with TRBJ1-5, with D unclear. Germline V gene sequence: CDR1 SNHLY, CDR2 FYNNEI. With 5 bases removed from V and 0 bases from J, the gap between germline ends came to 11 bases. The CDR3 contains 15 residues. The CDR3 bases are TGTGCCAGCAGTAACTCGGGGTCTAGCAATCAGCCCCAGCATTTT. Encoded protein: CASSNSGSSNQPQHF. The whole variable domain, filled in from reference TRBV2 and TRBJ1-5, reads EPEVTQTPSHQVTQMGQEVILRCVPISNHLYFYWYRQILGQKVEFLVSFYNNEISEKSEIFDDQFSVERPDGSNFTLKIRSTKLEDSAMYFCASSNSGSSNQPQHFGDGTRLSIL.

This sequence joins TRBV3-1 (or the pseudogene TRBV3-2) and TRBJ1-2, with D tentatively TRBD1 (5 bases). The CDR3 is 12 amino acids. Germline V gene data show CDR1 as LGHDT and CDR2 as YNNKEL (reference sequence). V was shortened by 0 bases and J by 8 bases, with 7 bases between the two germline ends. The chain's CDR3 is CASSQESGGYTF. DNA of the CDR3: TGTGCCAGCAGCCAAGAATCAGGGGGCTACACCTTC.

V and J are TRBV28 and TRBJ1-2; TRBD1 matches 8 bases. Germline assignment: CDR1 MDHEN and CDR2 SYDVKM. This CDR3 spans 15 amino acids. With V trimmed by 6 bases and J by 6 bases, 12 bases remained unmatched. The CDR3 protein is CASRPLPPGGNGYTF. The CDR3 DNA reads as TGTGCCAGCAGGCCACTACCTCCAGGGGGCAATGGCTACACCTTC.

V usage is TRBV19 and J usage is TRBJ2-1; 10 bases are shared with TRBD2. The CDR3 consists of 20 residues. Germline lookup yields CDR1 LNHDA and CDR2 SQIVND (reference sequence). The trim removed 8 bases at V and 4 bases at J, leaving 23 bases unmatched. CDR3: CASLNDSSGSPVGIYNEQFF. CDR3 sequence (DNA): TGTGCCAGTTTGAACGACTCTAGCGGGAGCCCTGTGGGGATTTACAATGAGCAGTTCTTC. The full variable domain, completed using reference TRBV19 and TRBJ2-1, is DGGITQSPKYLFRKEGQNVTLSCEQNLNHDAMYWYRQDPGQGLRLIYYSQIVNDFQKGDIAEGYSVSREKKESFPLTVTSAQKNPTAFYLCASLNDSSGSPVGIYNEQFFGPGTRLTVL.

The rearrangement links TRBV27 to TRBJ1-1; D uncertain. This CDR3 contains 19 residues. CDR1 MNHEY and CDR2 SMNVEV come from the germline V gene (reference sequence). The V and J ends lost 1 base and 0 bases respectively, with 21 bases between them. CDR3 coding DNA: TGTGCCAGCAGTTTATTCCCTCCCCGGGGTACCAAAATGAACACTGAAGCTTTCTTT. This codes for CASSLFPPRGTKMNTEAFF.

The genes are TRBV2 and TRBJ1-5, with a possible D match to TRBD1 (5 bases). Trimming removed 7 bases at V and 1 base at J, with 17 bases between. Germline V lookup: CDR1 SNHLY, CDR2 FYNNEI. The CDR3 is made up of 16 amino acids. CDR3 loop: CASTRGRAGSNQPQHF. For the CDR3, the DNA is TGTGCCAGCACGCGGGGGAGGGCTGGAAGCAATCAGCCCCAGCATTTT.

As DNA, the CDR3 is TGTGCCAGCTCAAAGGGGACTAGCGGGTCGGGAGATACGCAGTATTTT. Translated, it gives CASSKGTSGSGDTQYF. The chain couples TRBV18 to TRBJ2-3; 12 nucleotides align to TRBD2. CDR3 length equals 16 residues. With 5 bases clipped from V and 5 bases from J, the junction kept 8 bases outside the gene matches. The germline V gene encodes CDR1 KGHSH and CDR2 LQKENI. Supplemented by reference TRBV18 and TRBJ2-3, the full variable domain reads NAGVMQNPRHLVRRRGQEARLRCSPMKGHSHVYWYRQLPEEGLKFMVYLQKENIIDESGMPKERFSAEFPKEGPSILRIQQVVRGDSAAYFCASSKGTSGSGDTQYFGPGTRLTVL.

The sample holds many counts of this clone. The CDR3 protein is CASSRVAGGRDTQYF. The CDR3 DNA follows: TGTGCCAGCAGCCGCGTAGCGGGGGGTAGAGATACGCAGTATTTT. The rearrangement uses TRBV3-1 (or the pseudogene TRBV3-2) and TRBJ2-3, with 10 positions matching TRBD2. The V gene's germline CDR1 is LGHDT and CDR2 YNNKEL (reference sequence). CDR3 length: 15 residues. The ends lost 4 bases at V and 5 bases at J; junction bases unmatched: 6.

V usage is TRBV28 and J usage is TRBJ1-1; possibly TRBD1 for D (5 bases). The V end was cut by 3 bases, the J end by 5 bases, with 16 bases between. Germline lookup yields CDR1 MDHEN and CDR2 SYDVKM. The CDR3 runs 15 residues. Written as DNA, the CDR3 is TGTGCCAGCAGTTTGGCCTCGGGGGGTGGGACTGAAGCTTTCTTT. Amino acid sequence: CASSLASGGGTEAFF.

This clone was found once. The chain carries TRBV19 and TRBJ1-5, with 8 bases aligning to TRBD1. CDR1 and CDR2 from the germline V gene are LNHDA and SQIVND (reference sequence). The CDR3 is made up of 12 amino acids. The V segment lost 6 bases and the J segment 9 bases; nucleotides outside the gene matches: 4. DNA of the CDR3: TGTGCCAGTAGGTCAGGGGGCCGGCCCCAGCATTTT. This gives the protein CASRSGGRPQHF.

The chain links TRBV5-1 to TRBJ2-3; the D gene is possibly TRBD2 (6 bases). Germline values: CDR1 SGHRS, CDR2 YFSETQ. Trimming removed 0 bases from V and 1 base from J, with 9 bases in between. This CDR3 has 15 amino acids. The chain's CDR3 is CASSLDPGGTDTQYF. The CDR3 DNA reads TGCGCCAGCAGCTTGGACCCGGGGGGCACAGATACGCAGTATTTT.

This sequence joins TRBV11-2 and TRBJ1-2; D not certain. CDR1 SGHAT and CDR2 FQNNGV come from the germline V gene. V was pared by 0 bases and J by 2 bases, with 4 bases between. CDR3 length equals 13 residues. In DNA, the CDR3 is TGTGCCAGCAGCTTAGACGGGAACTATGGCTACACCTTC. Its translation is CASSLDGNYGYTF.

The genes are TRBV28 and TRBJ2-7; a possible D gene is TRBD2 (6 bases). Germline CDR1 MDHEN, CDR2 SYDVKM. Trimming pared 8 bases from V and 9 bases from J, leaving 20 bases between. This CDR3 is built from 13 residues. CDR3 sequence: CASVGDGRVRQYF. The DNA for the CDR3 is TGTGCCAGCGTTGGGGACGGGAGAGTCCGGCAGTACTTC.

In this sample, this clone turned up once. V is TRBV28 and J is TRBJ1-2; 8 bases map to TRBD1. Germline-derived CDR1 and CDR2 are MDHEN and SYDVKM. This CDR3 is built from 17 residues. J was trimmed by 5 bases and V by 6 bases; bases with no gene match: 17. The CDR3 protein is CASSPGQGGTWGYGYTF. The CDR3, as DNA: TGTGCCAGCAGCCCCGGACAGGGAGGGACCTGGGGATATGGCTACACCTTC.

This sequence joins TRBV7-2 and TRBJ2-1; D is unclear. CDR1 and CDR2 (germline): SGHTA, FQGNSA. Trimming took 4 bases from V and 3 from J, leaving 7 bases between them. This CDR3 region has 13 residues. The CDR3 nucleotides read TGTGCCAGCAGCTACTTATTCTACAATGAGCAGTTCTTC. Protein sequence: CASSYLFYNEQFF.

The chain carries TRBV3-1 (or the pseudogene TRBV3-2) and TRBJ1-2; D is ambiguous. Trimming took off 4 bases at V and 8 bases at J, with 17 bases between the two ends. The CDR3 spans 14 residues. Germline values: CDR1 LGHDT, CDR2 YNNKEL (reference sequence). In DNA form, the CDR3 reads TGTGCCAGCAGCCGGCGTCAGCGGAGTGGCGGCTACACCTTC. The encoded protein is CASSRRQRSGGYTF.